Presented here are 13 T cell receptor beta chains from one specimen sequenced in a study of neurological immune-mediated disorders. TCRdb re-called the 5' RACE reads through MiXCR, storing one row per CDR3 protein. The table has some 43,000 distinct CDR3 sequences, about 13% seen once; the top ten hold roughly 10%. Time point in this sample: longitudinal time-point 3. The sequencing sample was made of PBMCs. The source of these receptors is a male donor with HTLV-1-associated myelopathy (HAM/TSP).

The table lists this clonotype with many counts. V gene TRBV3-1 combines with J gene TRBJ2-3; the D is unclear. This CDR3 comprises 16 residues. Trimming pared 4 bases from V and 2 bases from J, leaving 16 bases between. Per the germline V gene, CDR1 is LGHDT and CDR2 is YNNKEL (reference sequence). CDR3 loop: CASSRQWSEPTDTQYF. Written as DNA, the CDR3 is TGTGCCAGCAGCCGTCAATGGAGCGAGCCCACAGATACGCAGTATTTT.

This clonotype was seen ten or more times. This chain connects TRBV7-2 to TRBJ1-4; 10 nucleotides align to TRBD1. The germline V gene encodes CDR1 SGHTA and CDR2 FQGNSA. This CDR3 has 14 residues. V shed 5 bases, J shed 5 bases, and the junction held 2 bases outside the gene matches. The CDR3 sequence: CASSPDRGNEKLFF. The CDR3 DNA is TGTGCCAGCAGCCCGGACAGGGGGAATGAAAAACTGTTTTTT.

Ten or more counts support this clonotype. The chain recombines TRBV6-5 with TRBJ1-6, with D possibly matching TRBD1 (5 bases). V was pared by 6 bases and J by 5 bases, with 17 bases between. CDR1 and CDR2 (germline): MNHEY, SVGAGI. The CDR3 runs 16 residues. CDR3 coding DNA: TGTGCCAGCAGATTTAGGGGCGTGAGGAATAATTCACCCCTCCACTTT. Translated: CASRFRGVRNNSPLHF.

The table lists this clonotype with many counts. This chain links TRBV10-2 with TRBJ2-1; D may be TRBD2 (5 bases). Germline lookup yields CDR1 WSHSY and CDR2 SAAADI. The CDR3 covers 14 residues. The V and J ends lost 5 bases and 7 bases respectively, with 15 bases between them. CDR3 DNA: TGCGCCAGCAGTAGGAGCGGACGGTATAATGAGCAGTTCTTC. Translation gives CASSRSGRYNEQFF.

This clonotype came up a few times. The genes are TRBV5-1 and TRBJ2-1; 8 bases agree with TRBD1. Germline V gene sequence: CDR1 SGHRS, CDR2 YFSETQ. J lost 6 bases, V lost 0 bases, and 2 bases had no gene match. This CDR3 is 14 amino acids long. The DNA of the CDR3 is TGCGCCAGCAGCTTGGGAACAGGGGGCAATGAGCAGTTCTTC. This encodes CASSLGTGGNEQFF. Together with reference TRBV5-1 and TRBJ2-1, the CDR3 gives the full variable domain: KAGVTQTPRYLIKTRGQQVTLSCSPISGHRSVSWYQQTPGQGLQFLFEYFSETQRNKGNFPGRFSGRQFSNSRSEMNVSTLELGDSALYLCASSLGTGGNEQFFGPGTRLTVL.

This clonotype was recorded at least ten times. This chain links TRBV4-2 with TRBJ2-4; D possibly matches TRBD1 or TRBD2 (6 bases each). The length of the CDR3 is 16 residues. Germline assignment: CDR1 LGHNA and CDR2 YNFKEQ. The ends were cut back, 0 bases at V and 7 bases at J, with 16 bases in the middle. In nucleotides, the CDR3 is TGTGCCAGCAGCCAAGACGGGGGCGTCTGGAGGAACATTCAGTACTTC. Its protein is CASSQDGGVWRNIQYF.

This clonotype was detected ten times or more. This chain joins TRBV28 and TRBJ1-2, with 7 nucleotides matching TRBD1. Germline V gene lookup returns CDR1 MDHEN and CDR2 SYDVKM. With V trimmed by 7 bases and J by 7 bases, 6 bases remained unmatched. The CDR3 is made up of 12 amino acids. The CDR3 DNA reads as TGTGCCAGCATTGGACAGGAGTCTGGCTACACCTTC. The encoded protein is CASIGQESGYTF.

V is TRBV6-2 or TRBV6-3 and J is TRBJ2-6, with 14 bases matching TRBD2. Trimming removed 5 bases from V and 6 bases from J; junction bases left unmatched: 6. CDR3 size: 17 residues. Germline CDR1 is MNHEY and CDR2 is SVGEGT. The DNA of the CDR3 is TGTGCCAGCAGTGGACTAGCGGGGGGCGTTGTGGCCAACGTCCTGACTTTC. This translates into CASSGLAGGVVANVLTF.

The chain employs TRBV18 and TRBJ1-5, with D possibly matching TRBD1 (5 bases). The CDR3 sequence is 14 residues long. V was trimmed by 3 bases and J by 6 bases, leaving 12 bases between them. Looked up from germline, CDR1 is KGHSH and CDR2 is LQKENI. CDR3 bases: TGTGCCAGCTCACCTGACTCAGGGAGTCAGCCCCAGCATTTT. Protein sequence: CASSPDSGSQPQHF.

The V call is TRBV20-1, the J call TRBJ2-7; 11 bases are a match to TRBD1. Germline V CDR1 and CDR2: DFQATT, SNEGSKA (reference sequence). J was trimmed by 7 bases and V by 6 bases; bases with no gene match: 8. This CDR3 is built from 13 residues. This chain's CDR3 is CSAPGTGGNEQYF. For the CDR3, the DNA is TGCAGTGCCCCCGGGACAGGGGGTAATGAGCAGTACTTC.

This clonotype was counted at least ten times. V is TRBV20-1 and J is TRBJ1-1, with D unclear. The V end was cut by 4 bases, the J end by 3 bases, with 9 bases between. The CDR3 sequence is 12 residues long. Germline values: CDR1 DFQATT, CDR2 SNEGSKA (reference sequence). CDR3 sequence: CSAKSGDTEAFF. CDR3 DNA: TGCAGTGCTAAGTCCGGAGACACTGAAGCTTTCTTT.

This clonotype was picked up many times. The chain couples TRBV27 to TRBJ1-3; D remains unclear. This CDR3 spans 11 amino acids. Per the germline V gene, CDR1 is MNHEY and CDR2 is SMNVEV (reference sequence). Trimming cost V 6 bases and J 4 bases, with 4 bases left between them. The CDR3 DNA is TGTGCCAGCAGCCGGGGAAACACCATATATTTT. Translating gives CASSRGNTIYF.

The sample holds many counts of this clonotype. The chain is built from TRBV5-1 and TRBJ2-1; D unclear. In germline, CDR1 is SGHRS, CDR2 YFSETQ. CDR3 size: 13 residues. With 5 bases removed from V and 4 bases from J, the gap between germline ends came to 10 bases. The CDR3 DNA follows: TGCGCCAGCAGGCAACCGGCTTACAATGAGCAGTTCTTC. Protein product: CASRQPAYNEQFF.